Listed below are T cell receptor beta chains from one sample, sequenced in a study of T cells expressing NK-cell markers. TCRdb reprocessed the 5' RACE reads, with one entry per CDR3 protein and no DNA. The sample holds under 500,000 distinct CDR3 sequences. The sequenced sample consisted of blood T cells: a sorted CD56 or NKG2C T cell subset, CD4+ or CD8+ T cells, or bulk PBMC T cells (not recorded which). The source is a woman aged 18-70 years in good health. The CDR3 runs from the conserved cysteine through the conserved F or W.

len | j_gene | v_gene | CDR3aa
13 | TRBJ2-2 | TRBV5-1 | CASSSQEFGELFF
15 | TRBJ2-6 | TRBV30 | CAWNPDAAGANVLTF
14 | TRBJ2-7 | TRBV18 | CASSLSGTFYEQYF
15 | TRBJ2-7 | TRBV14 | CASSFNPGQTYEQYF
14 | TRBJ2-5 | TRBV29-1 | CSYRAIEGQETQYF
15 | TRBJ1-5 | TRBV6-1 | CASSRDGYSNQPQHF
16 | TRBJ2-5 | TRBV24-1 | CATSDPGLAGVETQYF
14 | TRBJ2-2 | TRBV29-1 | CSAWEPNPTGELFF
15 | TRBJ2-2 | TRBV21-1 | CARARPTQGSGELFF
15 | TRBJ1-4 | TRBV13 | CASSSTQGSHEKLFF